This T cell receptor beta chain derives from a study of neurological immune-mediated disorders. The study, taken as a whole, reports: No sharing of CDR3 amino acid sequences was observed among expanded clones across subjects, suggesting private repertoires in all groups. Phylogenetic grouping assigned the repertoires of 18 of 34 multiple sclerosis patients to a single related-CDR3 cluster, representing a possible signature.

TCRdb called the 5' RACE reads again in MiXCR, with one record for every CDR3 protein. The table lists 55,000 to 80,000 distinct CDR3 sequences, under 5.5% of them singletons. Unsorted libraries were generated from 2 million PBMCs. These cells had been stored in RNAlater at -80 C. The V and J ends lost 5 bases and 1 base respectively, with 9 bases between them. Germline values: CDR1 MGHDK, CDR2 SYGVNS. The CDR3 is 13 residues long. This clonotype showed up many times. The antigen remains unidentified. This chain uses TRBV25-1 with TRBJ2-7; D gene uncertain. This TCR was sampled from a woman aged 45-65 years with multiple sclerosis. What was sequenced was PBMCs. As DNA, the CDR3 is TGTGCCAGCAGTAGAGACGAGTCCTACGAGCAGTACTTC. Protein sequence: CASSRDESYEQYF.